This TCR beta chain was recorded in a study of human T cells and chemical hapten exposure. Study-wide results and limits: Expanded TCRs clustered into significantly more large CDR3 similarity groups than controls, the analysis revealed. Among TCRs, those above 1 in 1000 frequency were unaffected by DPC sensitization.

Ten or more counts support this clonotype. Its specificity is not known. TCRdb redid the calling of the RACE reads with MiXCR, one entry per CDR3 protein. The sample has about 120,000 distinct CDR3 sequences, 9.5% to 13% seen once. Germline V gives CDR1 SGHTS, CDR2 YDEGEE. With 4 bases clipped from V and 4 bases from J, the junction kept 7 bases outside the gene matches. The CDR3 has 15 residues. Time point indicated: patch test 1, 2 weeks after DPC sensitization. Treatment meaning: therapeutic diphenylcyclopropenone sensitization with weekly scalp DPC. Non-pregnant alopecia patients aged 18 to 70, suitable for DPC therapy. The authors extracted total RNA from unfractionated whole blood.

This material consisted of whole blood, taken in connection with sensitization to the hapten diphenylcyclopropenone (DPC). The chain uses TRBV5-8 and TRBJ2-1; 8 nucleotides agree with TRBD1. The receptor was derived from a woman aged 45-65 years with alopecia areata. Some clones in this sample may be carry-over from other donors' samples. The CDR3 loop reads CASSRQGTRYNEQFF. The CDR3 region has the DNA TGTGCCAGCAGCAGACAGGGGACGCGGTACAATGAGCAGTTCTTC.